This TCR beta chain is drawn from a study of control samples from healthy donors and cancer patients. TCRdb keeps only in-frame clones here, not all; method: immunoSEQ multiplex PCR. The table shows around 90,000 clones, with 70% to 90% occurring only once. The origin of this receptor is a woman aged 40 to 50 in good health. The sequenced material came from blood.

This CDR3 is CASSIGTGEAFF. CDR3 in DNA: TGTGCCAGCAGCATAGGTACAGGTGAAGCTTTCTTT. The genes are TRBV7-2 and TRBJ1-1; D may be TRBD1 (5 bases). Germline CDR1 is SGHTA and CDR2 is FQGNSA. The CDR3 runs to 12 residues. V dropped 5 bases and J dropped 7 bases, with 11 bases sitting between them.